The 20 T cell receptor beta chains reported below all come from one sample, sequenced in a study of control samples from healthy donors and cancer patients. Sequencing used immunoSEQ multiplex PCR; TCRdb keeps in-frame clones, though not all of them. Of about 160,000 clones detected, about 94% appear once; the ten largest clones hold less than 15%. Sample: PBMCs. Every receptor here comes from a man aged 60 to 69 with colorectal cancer.

CDR3 DNA: TGTGCCAGCAGTGAGCCCGGTAATACGCAGTATTTT. It yields the protein CASSEPGNTQYF. The chain links TRBV6-2 or TRBV6-3 to TRBJ2-3; D gene ambiguous. The V gene lost 5 bases and the J gene lost 7 bases, with 10 bases spanning the gap. This CDR3 has 12 amino acids. Germline CDR1 MNHEY, CDR2 SVGEGT.

The CDR3 protein is CASSGGTSGQETQYF. CDR3 DNA: TGCGCCAGCTCTGGAGGGACTAGCGGACAAGAGACCCAGTACTTC. J is TRBJ2-5 and V is TRBV5-1; 11 bases match TRBD2. The length of the CDR3 is 15 residues. Germline-derived CDR1 and CDR2 are SGHRS and YFSETQ. V was clipped by 7 bases and J by 2 bases; unmatched bases: 7.

This chain joins TRBV28 and TRBJ1-2; D not certain. The CDR3 loop spans 13 amino acids. V lost 6 bases, J lost 4 bases, and 12 bases lay in between. Germline-derived CDR1 and CDR2 are MDHEN and SYDVKM. In DNA, the CDR3 is TGTGCCAGCAGGAGTGCGCGGCCCTATGGCTACACCTTC. This codes for CASRSARPYGYTF.

The chain joins TRBV25-1 to TRBJ1-2, with TRBD1 matching over 7 bases. CDR1 is MGHDK, CDR2 SYGVNS, per germline. Trimming cost V 3 bases and J 0 bases; bases outside gene matches: 7. This CDR3 contains 16 residues. CDR3 nucleotide sequence: TGTGCCAGCAGTGATCCTGCGACAGGGACTAACTATGGCTACACCTTC. Amino acids: CASSDPATGTNYGYTF.

This sequence joins TRBV5-1 and TRBJ1-2, with D unclear. CDR3 size: 14 residues. CDR1 is SGHRS, CDR2 YFSETQ, per germline. The V end was cut by 4 bases, the J end by 2 bases, with 12 bases between. The CDR3: CASSMDGTNYGYTF. The CDR3 coding sequence is TGCGCCAGCAGCATGGACGGAACCAACTATGGCTACACCTTC.

The rearrangement links TRBV2 to TRBJ2-7; 8 bases are a match to TRBD1. Losses at the gene ends were 2 bases for V and 6 bases for J; bases not matched to a gene: 6. There are 14 residues in the CDR3. The germline V gene encodes CDR1 SNHLY and CDR2 FYNNEI. CDR3 loop: CASSESGTGLEQYF. In DNA, the CDR3 is TGTGCCAGCAGTGAATCCGGGACAGGTCTCGAGCAGTACTTC.

The chain combines TRBV6-5 with TRBJ2-7; D is uncertain. The CDR3 loop spans 13 amino acids. The V and J ends lost 0 bases and 4 bases respectively, with 7 bases between them. CDR1 is MNHEY, CDR2 SVGAGI, per germline. In nucleotides, the CDR3 is TGTGCCAGCAGTTACTCTCGTGATTACGAGCAGTACTTC. Translation: CASSYSRDYEQYF.

The V and J genes are TRBV19 and TRBJ2-2, with TRBD2 matching over 8 bases. CDR1 LNHDA and CDR2 SQIVND come from the germline V gene (reference sequence). The CDR3 length is 18 residues. V lost 3 bases to trimming and J lost 2 bases; unmatched junction nucleotides: 11. CDR3 sequence: CASSISAGGAFNTGELFF. In DNA, the CDR3 is TGTGCCAGTAGTATCTCCGCGGGGGGCGCCTTCAACACCGGGGAGCTGTTTTTT.

The gene calls are TRBV5-1 and TRBJ2-7; 11 bases map to TRBD1. J gave up 5 bases and V 1 base, and 11 bases lay outside the gene matches. The CDR3 covers 17 residues. The germline gives CDR1 SGHRS, CDR2 YFSETQ. The chain's CDR3 is CASSLWPPRDRGNEQYF. DNA for the CDR3: TGCGCCAGCAGCTTGTGGCCCCCGAGGGACAGGGGGAACGAGCAGTACTTC. Full variable domain (remainder filled in from reference TRBV5-1 and TRBJ2-7): KAGVTQTPRYLIKTRGQQVTLSCSPISGHRSVSWYQQTPGQGLQFLFEYFSETQRNKGNFPGRFSGRQFSNSRSEMNVSTLELGDSALYLCASSLWPPRDRGNEQYFGPGTRLTVT.

Note on this clone: At one of its ends the junction is not consistent with the germline gene, which may arise from a read error. This rearrangement joins TRBV6-6 to TRBJ2-4, with a possible D match to TRBD2 (7 bases). The CDR3 runs 14 residues. Germline CDR1 and CDR2: MNHNY and SVGAGI (reference sequence). The CDR3 nucleotides read TGTGCCAGCAGTGACTCCGCGGGGGTAAGGGGGAAGTACTTC. Translating it yields CASSDSAGVRGKYF.

V is TRBV11-2 and J is TRBJ1-2; TRBD1 matches 9 bases. Germline V gene sequence: CDR1 SGHAT, CDR2 FQNNGV. The length of the CDR3 is 13 residues. With V trimmed by 5 bases and J by 8 bases, 6 bases remained unmatched. DNA of the CDR3: TGTGCCAGCAGCGCCGACAGGGGGAGAGGCTACACCTTC. It is translated as CASSADRGRGYTF.

The chain couples TRBV29-1 to TRBJ1-1; D unclear. Germline V gene lookup returns CDR1 SQVTM and CDR2 ANQGSEA. This CDR3 contains 12 residues. Between the trimmed V and J ends, which lost 2 bases and 1 base, there was a span of 5 bases. DNA of the CDR3: TGCAGCGTTGAATGGACGAACACTGAAGCTTTCTTT. As protein: CSVEWTNTEAFF. The full variable domain, rest sourced from reference TRBV29-1 and TRBJ1-1, is SAVISQKPSRDICQRGTSLTIQCQVDSQVTMMFWYRQQPGQSLTLIATANQGSEATYESGFVIDKFPISRPNLTFSTLTVSNMSPEDSSIYLCSVEWTNTEAFFGQGTRLTVV.

CDR3 sequence: CASGTALPGEKLFF. The CDR3 nucleotides read TGTGCCAGCGGGACGGCCCTTCCGGGGGAAAAACTGTTTTTT. The rearrangement joins TRBV2 to TRBJ1-4, with D tentatively TRBD1 (5 bases). The CDR3 is made up of 14 amino acids. The germline V gene has CDR1 SNHLY and CDR2 FYNNEI. The V end lost 8 bases, the J end lost 8 bases, and 18 bases lay between the germline ends.

The V call is TRBV7-9, the J call TRBJ1-4; no reliable D call. The CDR3 has 15 amino acids. V gave up 0 bases and J gave up 0 bases, with 5 bases separating them. Germline CDR1 SEHNR, CDR2 FQNEAQ (reference sequence). CDR3: CASSLARSTNEKLFF. The CDR3 nucleotides read TGTGCCAGCAGCTTAGCCCGCTCAACTAATGAAAAACTGTTTTTT. The full variable domain, in which reference TRBV7-9 and TRBJ1-4 provide the parts outside the CDR3, is DTGVSQNPRHKITKRGQNVTFRCDPISEHNRLYWYRQTLGQGPEFLTYFQNEAQLEKSRLLSDRFSAERPKGSFSTLEIQRTEQGDSAMYLCASSLARSTNEKLFFGSGTQLSVL.

This chain connects TRBV6-5 to TRBJ1-2; 7 nucleotides align to TRBD1. CDR1 and CDR2 (germline): MNHEY, SVGAGI. Trimming removed 2 bases from V and 8 bases from J; junction bases left unmatched: 8. CDR3 length: 14 amino acids. CDR3 bases: TGTGCCAGCAGTTACCACGACAGGGTGGGGGGCTACACCTTC. Translation: CASSYHDRVGGYTF.

The sample holds a few counts of this clone. The chain recombines TRBV5-4 with TRBJ2-2, with TRBD1 matching over 9 bases. The junction had 1 base not matched to a gene; V was cut back by 4 bases and J by 0 bases. Germline V CDR1 and CDR2: SGHNT, YYREEE (reference sequence). The CDR3 length is 15 residues. The CDR3 here is CASSRTGANTGELFF. CDR3 sequence (DNA): TGTGCCAGCAGCAGGACAGGGGCGAACACCGGGGAGCTGTTTTTT. Supplemented by reference TRBV5-4 and TRBJ2-2, the full variable domain reads ETGVTQSPTHLIKTRGQQVTLRCSSQSGHNTVSWYQQALGQGPQFIFQYYREEENGRGNFPPRFSGLQFPNYSSELNVNALELDDSALYLCASSRTGANTGELFFGEGSRLTVL.

In this sample, this clone turned up once. This chain links TRBV5-1 with TRBJ1-2, with D perhaps matching TRBD1 (5 bases). The V gene lost 3 bases and the J gene lost 11 bases, with 14 bases spanning the gap. Germline V CDR1 and CDR2: SGHRS, YFSETQ. This CDR3 spans 12 amino acids. CDR3 in amino acids: CASSSAGRQYTF. DNA for the CDR3: TGCGCCAGCAGCTCCGCGGGTAGACAGTACACCTTC.

CDR3 coding DNA: TGTGCCAGCAGTAGTTTCAGGGAACGGACCGGGGAGCTGTTTTTT. Translated: CASSSFRERTGELFF. This chain connects TRBV2 to TRBJ2-2, with D perhaps TRBD1 (5 bases). Germline assignment: CDR1 SNHLY and CDR2 FYNNEI. V lost 5 bases to trimming and J lost 5 bases, with 15 bases between them. The CDR3 has 15 amino acids. Looking up the rest from reference TRBV2 and TRBJ2-2 gives the full variable domain: EPEVTQTPSHQVTQMGQEVILRCVPISNHLYFYWYRQILGQKVEFLVSFYNNEISEKSEIFDDQFSVERPDGSNFTLKIRSTKLEDSAMYFCASSSFRERTGELFFGEGSRLTVL.

The rearrangement joins TRBV21-1 to TRBJ2-3; TRBD2 reflects the table's D call only, with no check against the DNA. TRBV21-1 represents a pseudogene. The CDR3 covers 18 residues. The CDR3: CASSGQRRLAGGEDTQYF. The CDR3 DNA sequence: TGTGCCAGCAGCGGCCAGAGGCGACTAGCGGGGGGGGAAGATACGCAGTATTTT.

The chain has TRBV4-1 and TRBJ2-7, with D unclear. CDR1 MGHRA and CDR2 YSYEKL come from the germline V gene. With 0 bases removed from V and 3 bases from J, the gap between germline ends came to 15 bases. The CDR3 loop spans 16 amino acids. CDR3: CASSQEGHSSDYEQYF. CDR3 DNA sequence: TGCGCCAGCAGCCAAGAAGGGCACAGCTCCGACTACGAGCAGTACTTC.